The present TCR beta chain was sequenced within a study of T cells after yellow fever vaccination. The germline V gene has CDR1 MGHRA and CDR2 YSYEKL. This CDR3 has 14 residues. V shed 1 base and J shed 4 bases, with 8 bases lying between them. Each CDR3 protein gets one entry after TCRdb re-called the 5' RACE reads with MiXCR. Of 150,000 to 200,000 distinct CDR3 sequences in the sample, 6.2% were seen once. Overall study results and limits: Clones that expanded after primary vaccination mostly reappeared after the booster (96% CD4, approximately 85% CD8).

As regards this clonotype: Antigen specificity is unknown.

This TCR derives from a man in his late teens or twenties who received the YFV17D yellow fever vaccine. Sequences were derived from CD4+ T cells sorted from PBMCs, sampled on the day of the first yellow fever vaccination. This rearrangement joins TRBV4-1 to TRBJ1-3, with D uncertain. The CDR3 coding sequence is TGCGCCAGCAGCCAAGTCATTAAAGGAAACACCATATATTTT. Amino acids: CASSQVIKGNTIYF.